This T cell receptor beta chain was sequenced in a study of shared clonotypes between healthy human individuals. Broader study findings: Compared with clonotypes that all four donors shared, non-shared clonotypes had lower generation probabilities. For naive CD4 cells, roughly 5% of clonotypes were shared across a handful of donors.

CD45RO-negative, CCR7-positively selected cells formed the naive CD8 fraction, excluding terminally differentiated effector memory CD45RA+ cells. In the case of this clone: Its antigen is undetermined.

Once extracted for a subset, genomic DNA was divided evenly among several immunoSEQ plates. Some clones are missing from TCRdb's copy, which holds only in-frame ones; the method was immunoSEQ multiplex PCR. The sample gives some 2.1 million clones, approximately 94% of which show up once; 0.85% to 1.2% is in the top ten. V lost 8 bases, J lost 0 bases, and 8 bases lay in between. Germline V lookup: CDR1 MDHEN, CDR2 SYDVKM. The CDR3 has 12 residues. What was sequenced was naive CD8+ T cells sorted from blood. The clonotype comes from a man aged 18 to 29 in good health. The rearrangement uses TRBV28 and TRBJ2-7; D assignment may be TRBD1 or TRBD2 (5 bases each). The CDR3 is CASRDVSYEQYF. The CDR3 coding sequence is TGTGCCAGCCGGGACGTCTCCTACGAGCAGTACTTC.